This TCR beta chain was profiled in a study of cytomegalovirus exposure and HLA in healthy donors. PCR involved 60 Vbeta and 13 Jbeta primers. TCRdb keeps only in-frame clones here, not all; method: immunoSEQ multiplex PCR. This listing includes approximately 110,000 clones. The CDR3 contains 13 residues. Germline CDR1 SQVTM, CDR2 ANQGSEA. V was clipped by 7 bases and J by 0 bases, with 12 bases between them. The chain has TRBV29-1 and TRBJ1-1; D unresolved. The sequence derives from a man aged 35 to 55 in good health and CMV-seronegative. Sequencing was performed on PBMCs. The CDR3 bases are TGCAGCGGCCTCGGTCCCGTGAACACTGAAGCTTTCTTT. This sequence encodes CSGLGPVNTEAFF.